Detailed here is one T cell receptor (beta chain). The data belong to a study of blood T cell repertoires in COVID-19. As for the study in general: PBMCs, B-cell-depleted T cells, or T cells were the source of the cDNA or gDNA that made up the material.

Trimming cost V 0 bases and J 3 bases; bases outside gene matches: 6. CDR3 size: 16 residues. In germline, CDR1 is MGHRA, CDR2 YSYEKL. Profiling relied on immunoSEQ multiplex PCR, and the TCRdb table lists in-frame clones only, not all of them. The sample contains about 170,000 clones, roughly 88% of which appear only once. The sequencing sample was made of peripheral blood. V gene TRBV4-1 combines with J gene TRBJ2-3; the match to TRBD2 covers 7 bases. The receptor comes from a man aged 60 to 69 who had recovered from COVID-19. The CDR3 bases are TGCGCCAGCAGCCAAGAGGGGGGGTCCTCAACAGATACGCAGTATTTT. Residues: CASSQEGGSSTDTQYF.